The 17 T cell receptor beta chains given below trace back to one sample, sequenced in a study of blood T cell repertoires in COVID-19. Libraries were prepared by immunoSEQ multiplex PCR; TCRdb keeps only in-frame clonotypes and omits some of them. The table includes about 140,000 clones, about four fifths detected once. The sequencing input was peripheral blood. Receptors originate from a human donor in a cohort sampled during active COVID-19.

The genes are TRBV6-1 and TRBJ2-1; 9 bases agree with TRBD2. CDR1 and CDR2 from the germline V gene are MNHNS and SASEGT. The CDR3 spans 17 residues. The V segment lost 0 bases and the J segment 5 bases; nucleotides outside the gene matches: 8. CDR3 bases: TGTGCCAGCAGTGAAGCCAGGGGCGGGAGGGCCGACAATGAGCAGTTCTTC. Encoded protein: CASSEARGGRADNEQFF.

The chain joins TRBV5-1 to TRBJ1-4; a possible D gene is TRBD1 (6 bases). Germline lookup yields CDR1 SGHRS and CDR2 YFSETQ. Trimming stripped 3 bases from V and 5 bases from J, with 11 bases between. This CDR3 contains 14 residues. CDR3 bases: TGCGCCAGCAGCTACGGGACACTCAATGAAAAACTGTTTTTT. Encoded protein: CASSYGTLNEKLFF.

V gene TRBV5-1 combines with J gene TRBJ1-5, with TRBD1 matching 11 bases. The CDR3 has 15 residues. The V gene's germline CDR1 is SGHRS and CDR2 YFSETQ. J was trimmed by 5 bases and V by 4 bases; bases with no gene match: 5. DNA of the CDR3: TGCGCCAGCAGCCCCGGACAGGGGGCTTATCAGCCCCAGCATTTT. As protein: CASSPGQGAYQPQHF.

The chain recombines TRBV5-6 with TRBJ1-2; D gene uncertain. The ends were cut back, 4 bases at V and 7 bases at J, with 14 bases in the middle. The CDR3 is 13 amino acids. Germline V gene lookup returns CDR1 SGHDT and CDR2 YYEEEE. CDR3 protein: CASSRGRPAGYTF. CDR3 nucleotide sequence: TGTGCCAGCAGCCGAGGTCGGCCCGCTGGCTACACCTTC.

In DNA, the CDR3 is TGTGCCAGCTCACCCGGGACAGGGTTCGCGGGGACTGAAGCTTTCTTT. Translated: CASSPGTGFAGTEAFF. The V gene is TRBV18, the J gene TRBJ1-1, with 9 nucleotides matching TRBD1. J gave up 5 bases and V 3 bases, and 10 bases lay outside the gene matches. In germline, CDR1 is KGHSH, CDR2 LQKENI. The CDR3 has 16 amino acids.

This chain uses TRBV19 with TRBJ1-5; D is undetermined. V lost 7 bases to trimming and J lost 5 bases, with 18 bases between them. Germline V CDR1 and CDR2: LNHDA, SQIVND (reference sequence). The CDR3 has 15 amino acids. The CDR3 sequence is CASKSPSAGHQPQHF. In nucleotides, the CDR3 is TGTGCCAGTAAGTCCCCCTCGGCAGGTCATCAGCCCCAGCATTTT.

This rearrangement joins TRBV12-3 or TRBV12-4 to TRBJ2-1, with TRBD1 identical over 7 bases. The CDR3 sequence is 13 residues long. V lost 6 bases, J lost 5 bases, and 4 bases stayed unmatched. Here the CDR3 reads CASSTGTDNEQFF. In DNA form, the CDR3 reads TGTGCCAGCAGCACCGGGACAGACAATGAGCAGTTCTTC.

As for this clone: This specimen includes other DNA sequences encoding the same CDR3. CDR3 residues: CASSLGQFYEQYF. The CDR3 DNA reads as TGTGCCAGCAGCTTAGGACAGTTCTACGAGCAGTACTTC. The chain recombines TRBV7-2 with TRBJ2-7; D might be TRBD1 (5 bases). The germline V gene has CDR1 SGHTA and CDR2 FQGNSA. The ends were cut back, 1 base at V and 3 bases at J, with 7 bases in the middle. This CDR3 spans 13 amino acids.

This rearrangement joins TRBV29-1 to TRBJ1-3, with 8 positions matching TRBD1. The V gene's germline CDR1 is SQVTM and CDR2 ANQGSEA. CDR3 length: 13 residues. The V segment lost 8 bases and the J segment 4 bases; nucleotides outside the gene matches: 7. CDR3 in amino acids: CSIGQGAGNTIYF. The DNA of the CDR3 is TGCAGCATAGGACAGGGCGCAGGAAACACCATATATTTT.

This CDR3 is CASSRTDSTSYEQYF. CDR3 DNA sequence: TGTGCCAGCAGCCGGACAGATAGCACTTCCTACGAGCAGTACTTC. The chain recombines TRBV2 with TRBJ2-7; tentative D call: TRBD1 (6 bases). Trimming cost V 6 bases and J 1 base, with 16 bases left between them. Germline values: CDR1 SNHLY, CDR2 FYNNEI. This CDR3 has 15 amino acids. Supplemented by reference TRBV2 and TRBJ2-7, the full variable domain reads EPEVTQTPSHQVTQMGQEVILRCVPISNHLYFYWYRQILGQKVEFLVSFYNNEISEKSEIFDDQFSVERPDGSNFTLKIRSTKLEDSAMYFCASSRTDSTSYEQYFGPGTRLTVT.

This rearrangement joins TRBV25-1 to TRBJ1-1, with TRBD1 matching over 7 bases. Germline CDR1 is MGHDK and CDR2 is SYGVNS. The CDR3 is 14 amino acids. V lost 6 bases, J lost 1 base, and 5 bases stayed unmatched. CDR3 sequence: CASRVTGSNTEAFF. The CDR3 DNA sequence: TGTGCCAGCAGGGTGACAGGGTCGAACACTGAAGCTTTCTTT.

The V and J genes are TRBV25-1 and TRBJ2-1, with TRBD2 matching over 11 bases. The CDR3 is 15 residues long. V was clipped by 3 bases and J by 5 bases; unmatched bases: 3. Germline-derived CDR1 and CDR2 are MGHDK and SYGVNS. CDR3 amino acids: CASSDPTSGDNEQFF. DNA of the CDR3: TGTGCCAGCAGTGATCCGACTAGCGGGGACAATGAGCAGTTCTTC. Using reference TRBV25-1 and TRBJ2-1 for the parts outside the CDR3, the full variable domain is EADIYQTPRYLVIGTGKKITLECSQTMGHDKMYWYQQDPGMELHLIHYSYGVNSTEKGDLSSESTVSRIRTEHFPLTLESARPSHTSQYLCASSDPTSGDNEQFFGPGTRLTVL.

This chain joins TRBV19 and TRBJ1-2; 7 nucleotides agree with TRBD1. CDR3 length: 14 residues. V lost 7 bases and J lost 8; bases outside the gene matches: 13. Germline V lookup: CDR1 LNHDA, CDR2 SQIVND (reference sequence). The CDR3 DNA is TGTGCCAGTACCCCCAACAGGGGATTGGGAGGCTACACCTTC. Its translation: CASTPNRGLGGYTF.

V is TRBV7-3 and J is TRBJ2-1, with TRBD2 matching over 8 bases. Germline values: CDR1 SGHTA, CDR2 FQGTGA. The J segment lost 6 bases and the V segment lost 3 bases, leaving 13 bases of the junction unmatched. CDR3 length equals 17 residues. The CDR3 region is CASSFYPPGTRGNEQFF. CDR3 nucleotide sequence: TGTGCCAGCAGCTTTTATCCCCCCGGGACTAGGGGCAATGAGCAGTTCTTC.

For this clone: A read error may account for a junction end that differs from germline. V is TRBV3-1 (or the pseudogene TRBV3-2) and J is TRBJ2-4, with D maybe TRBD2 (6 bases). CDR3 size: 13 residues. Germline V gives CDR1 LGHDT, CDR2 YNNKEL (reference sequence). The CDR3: CASSTNPQGLPVF. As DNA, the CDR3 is TGTGCCAGCAGCACGAACCCCCAGGGACTGCCCGTTTTC.

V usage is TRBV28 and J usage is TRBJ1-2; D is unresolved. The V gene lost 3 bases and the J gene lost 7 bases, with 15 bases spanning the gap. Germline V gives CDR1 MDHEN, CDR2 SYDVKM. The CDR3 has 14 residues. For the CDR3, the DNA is TGTGCCAGCAGTTTGGAGGGTCCGGGTCCTGGCTACACCTTC. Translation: CASSLEGPGPGYTF.

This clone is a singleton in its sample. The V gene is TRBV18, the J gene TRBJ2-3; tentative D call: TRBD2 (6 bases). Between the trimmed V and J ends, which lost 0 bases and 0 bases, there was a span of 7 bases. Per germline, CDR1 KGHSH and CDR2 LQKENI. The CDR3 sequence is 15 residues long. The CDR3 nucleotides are TGTGCCAGCTCACCACCGGCGGGAAGCACAGATACGCAGTATTTT. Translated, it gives CASSPPAGSTDTQYF.